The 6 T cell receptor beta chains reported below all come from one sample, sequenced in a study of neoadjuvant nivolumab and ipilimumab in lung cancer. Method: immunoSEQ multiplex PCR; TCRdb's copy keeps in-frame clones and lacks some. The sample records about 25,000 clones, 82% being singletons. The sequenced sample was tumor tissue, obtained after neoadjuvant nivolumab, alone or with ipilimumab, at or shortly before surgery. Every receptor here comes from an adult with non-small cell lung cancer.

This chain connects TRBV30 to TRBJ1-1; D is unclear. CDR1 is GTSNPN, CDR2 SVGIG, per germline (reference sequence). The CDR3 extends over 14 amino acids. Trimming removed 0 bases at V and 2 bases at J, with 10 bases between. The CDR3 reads CAWSVRRLNTEAFF. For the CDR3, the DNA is TGTGCCTGGAGTGTACGGCGGTTAAACACTGAAGCTTTCTTT.

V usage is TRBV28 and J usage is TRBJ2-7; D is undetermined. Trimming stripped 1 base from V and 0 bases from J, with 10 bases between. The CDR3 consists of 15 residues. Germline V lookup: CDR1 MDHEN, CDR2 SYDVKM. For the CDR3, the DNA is TGTGCCAGCAGTTTATCTCCGACTGACTCCTACGAGCAGTACTTC. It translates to CASSLSPTDSYEQYF.

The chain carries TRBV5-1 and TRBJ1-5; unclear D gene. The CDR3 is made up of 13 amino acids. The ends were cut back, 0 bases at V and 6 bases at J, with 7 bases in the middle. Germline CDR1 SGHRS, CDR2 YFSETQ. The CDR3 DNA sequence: TGCGCCAGCAGCTTGGATACTCTTCAGCCCCAGCATTTT. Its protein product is CASSLDTLQPQHF.

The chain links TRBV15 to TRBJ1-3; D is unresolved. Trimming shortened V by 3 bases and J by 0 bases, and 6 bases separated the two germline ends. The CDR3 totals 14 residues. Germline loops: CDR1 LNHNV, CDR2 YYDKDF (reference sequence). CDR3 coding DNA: TGTGCCACCAGCAGCCGGAGCTCTGGAAACACCATATATTTT. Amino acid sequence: CATSSRSSGNTIYF.

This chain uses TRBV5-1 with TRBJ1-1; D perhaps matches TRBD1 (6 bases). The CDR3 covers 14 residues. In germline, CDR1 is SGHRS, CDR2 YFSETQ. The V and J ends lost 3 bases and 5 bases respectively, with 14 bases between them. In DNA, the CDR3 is TGCGCCAGCAGCTCTGTTGGGGGCACTACTGAAGCTTTCTTT. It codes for CASSSVGGTTEAFF.

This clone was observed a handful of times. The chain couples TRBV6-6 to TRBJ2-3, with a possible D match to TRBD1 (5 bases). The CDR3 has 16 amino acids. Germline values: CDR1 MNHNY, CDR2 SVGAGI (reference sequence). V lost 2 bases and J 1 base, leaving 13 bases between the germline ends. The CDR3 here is CASSYLQDRGTDTQYF. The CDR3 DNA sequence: TGTGCCAGCAGTTACCTACAGGATCGGGGCACAGATACGCAGTATTTT.